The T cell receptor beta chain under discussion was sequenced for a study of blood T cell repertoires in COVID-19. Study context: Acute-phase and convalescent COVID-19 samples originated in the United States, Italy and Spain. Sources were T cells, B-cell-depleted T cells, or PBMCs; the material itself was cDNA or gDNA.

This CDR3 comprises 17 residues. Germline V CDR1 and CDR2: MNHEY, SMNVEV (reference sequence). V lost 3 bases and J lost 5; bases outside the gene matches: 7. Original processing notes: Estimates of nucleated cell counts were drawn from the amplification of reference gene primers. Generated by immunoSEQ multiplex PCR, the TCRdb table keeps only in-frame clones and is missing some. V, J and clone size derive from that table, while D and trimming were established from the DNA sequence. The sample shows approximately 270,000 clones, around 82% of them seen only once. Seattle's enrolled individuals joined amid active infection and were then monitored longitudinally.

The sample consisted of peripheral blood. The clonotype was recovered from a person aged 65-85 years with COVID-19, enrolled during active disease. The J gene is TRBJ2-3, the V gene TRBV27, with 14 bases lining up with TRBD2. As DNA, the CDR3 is TGTGCCAGCAGTTTTTCCCCCGGACTAGCGGGAGGAGATACGCAGTATTTT. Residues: CASSFSPGLAGGDTQYF.